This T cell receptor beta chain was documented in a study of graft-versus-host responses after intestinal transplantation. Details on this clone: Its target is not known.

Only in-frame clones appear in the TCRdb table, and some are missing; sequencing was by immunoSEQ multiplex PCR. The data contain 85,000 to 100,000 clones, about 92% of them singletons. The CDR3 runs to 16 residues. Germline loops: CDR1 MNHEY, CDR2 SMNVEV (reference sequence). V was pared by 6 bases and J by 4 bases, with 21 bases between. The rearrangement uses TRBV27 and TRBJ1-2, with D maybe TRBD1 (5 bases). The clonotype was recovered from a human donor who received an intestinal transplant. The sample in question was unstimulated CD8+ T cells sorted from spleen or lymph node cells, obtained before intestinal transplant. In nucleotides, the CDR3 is TGTGCCAGCAGCCCAGGTTCAGGGCGAGGTATCTATGGCTACACCTTC. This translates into CASSPGSGRGIYGYTF.